This TCR beta chain was documented in a study of OX40 agonist ivuxolimab in advanced cancers. On the study more broadly: The patients received ivuxolimab by intravenous route every 2 weeks at 0.01 to 10 mg/kg. General study results and limits: Still undetermined is the antigen specificity of the expanded peripheral T cells.

About this clone itself: What it binds is unknown.

Trimming took 0 bases from V and 6 from J; bases not matched to a gene: 5. The CDR3 totals 15 residues. The germline V gene has CDR1 SGDLS and CDR2 YYNGEE. Clones were sequenced by immunoSEQ multiplex PCR, and TCRdb holds only the in-frame ones, with some missing. The sample lists over 60,000 clones; 80% to 90% were seen once. The TCR originated in an adult with an advanced solid tumor such as melanoma, head and neck, liver or kidney cancer. This chain connects TRBV9 to TRBJ2-2; the match to TRBD2 covers 7 bases. This sample comprised CD4+ or CD8+ T cells sorted from blood, obtained in a trial of the OX40 agonist ivuxolimab. The CDR3 sequence is CASSVDGRGPGELFF. The DNA of the CDR3 is TGTGCCAGCAGCGTAGATGGGAGGGGTCCCGGGGAGCTGTTTTTT.